Below, one TCR beta chain is given with its context. V was shortened by 11 bases and J by 10 bases, with 18 bases between the two germline ends. The germline V gene encodes CDR1 WNHNN and CDR2 SYGVQD (reference sequence). The length of the CDR3 is 12 residues. The data derive from a study of control samples from healthy donors and cancer patients. Produced via immunoSEQ multiplex PCR; TCRdb's table is partial and in-frame only. The sample has 150,000 or so clones; under 95% are singletons. The receptor was isolated from a man aged 18-30 years in good health. The source material was blood. The chain employs TRBV10-1 and TRBJ2-4; D possibly uses TRBD1 or TRBD2 (6 bases each). DNA of the CDR3: TGCGCCGAGGAGGGGGTAAACATTATTCAGTACTTC. It encodes CAEEGVNIIQYF.